Listed below are T cell receptor beta chains from one sample, sequenced in a study of blood T cells in healthy people across ages. TCRdb redid the calling of the 5' RACE reads with MiXCR, one entry per CDR3 protein. The sample lists about 970,000 distinct CDR3 sequences, roughly half occurring once. Sequences were obtained from blood. The receptors were sampled from a woman aged 55-69 years in good health. CDR3s include the opening cysteine and the closing phenylalanine or tryptophan. A D gene is named only where the DNA matches it firmly.

TRBJ2-5 | TRBV15 | TRBD2 | CATSPGLAGPRETQYF
TRBJ1-1 | TRBV18 | - | CASSPAQRNTEAFF
TRBJ2-6 | TRBV30 | - | CAWARVPGANVLTF
TRBJ1-5 | TRBV2 | - | CASSSPVQPQHF
TRBJ2-1 | TRBV3-1 | TRBD2 | CASSLPSGNNEQFF
TRBJ2-1 | TRBV28 | TRBD1 | CASSSSRHRGRNNEQFF
TRBJ1-4 | TRBV5-1 | TRBD1 | CASSFGLGTANEKLFF
TRBJ2-6 | TRBV6-5 | - | CASSFSGAVGANVLTF
TRBJ1-2 | TRBV14 | TRBD1 | CASSPRTGSLYGYTF
TRBJ2-2 | TRBV27 | - | CASLDRNTGELFF
TRBJ2-5 | TRBV12-5 | - | CASGLGFREQYF
TRBJ2-1 | TRBV29-1 | - | CSVDLLGNNEQFF
TRBJ2-1 | TRBV7-9 | TRBD1 | CASSLGDSLYNEQFF
TRBJ2-7 | TRBV27 | TRBD2 | CASSLSWSGGPGSSYEQYF
TRBJ2-7 | TRBV20-1 | TRBD1 | CSAINRDRGYEQYF
TRBJ1-4 | TRBV3-1 | - | CASSQEEKLFF
TRBJ2-7 | TRBV13 | - | CASSLDTITYEQYF
TRBJ1-4 | TRBV12-3/TRBV12-4 | - | CASRAGLINEKLFF
TRBJ2-3 | TRBV27 | TRBD2 | CASHGGSADTQYF
TRBJ2-4 | TRBV15 | - | CATSDEQYF
TRBJ2-3 | TRBV27 | - | CARSFITDTQYF
TRBJ1-1 | TRBV7-2 | - | CASSTYRDRSITEAFF
TRBJ2-1 | TRBV5-8 | - | CASSFSFGPGTYNEQFF
TRBJ2-1 | TRBV6-2/TRBV6-3 | - | CASSLGAGDSYNEQFF
TRBJ2-6 | TRBV2 | TRBD1 | CALGTGIVSGANVLTF
- | TRBV18 | TRBD1 | CASSPGTGGRYEQYF
TRBJ2-2 | TRBV12-3/TRBV12-4 | TRBD2 | CASRLGTKNTGELFF
TRBJ2-7 | TRBV5-5 | TRBD2 | CASSSGWLADYEQYF
TRBJ2-3 | TRBV3-1 | TRBD2 | CASADSSGRGDTQYF
TRBJ1-2 | TRBV20-1 | - | CSALPGQIYGYTF
TRBJ2-7 | TRBV5-1 | - | CASSPTSSGYEQYF
TRBJ2-2 | TRBV12-3/TRBV12-4 | TRBD2 | CASISPVLAGGALNTGELFF
TRBJ2-1 | TRBV6-1 | - | CASSHWVSTTEHNEQFF
TRBJ2-7 | TRBV5-6 | - | CASSPTRDRPLRDYSYEQYF
TRBJ2-7 | TRBV6-6 | - | CASSYGVGAYEQYF
TRBJ1-2 | TRBV7-2 | - | CASSPGLGNYGYTF
TRBJ2-6 | TRBV20-1 | - | CSSNPRGSRPDSGANVLTF
TRBJ1-6 | TRBV7-2 | - | CASSTRARETYNSPLHF
TRBJ2-3 | TRBV4-2 | TRBD2 | CASSQELWTSGTDTQYF
- | TRBV4-2 | - | CASSPATGPLYNEQYF
TRBJ2-7 | TRBV12-3/TRBV12-4 | TRBD2 | CASSPGRTSGRVYEQYF
TRBJ1-1 | TRBV19 | TRBD1 | CASLTERGQAFF
TRBJ2-3 | TRBV18 | - | CASSPRLTGQDTQYF
TRBJ2-1 | TRBV6-6 | - | CASSYTGTVITYEQFF
TRBJ2-5 | TRBV20-1 | - | CSAMKGETQYF
TRBJ2-3 | TRBV5-1 | - | CASSLDGSGSDTQYF
TRBJ2-7 | TRBV4-3 | TRBD2 | CASSQDPGLAGYEQYF
TRBJ2-2 | TRBV29-1 | - | CSVERRSHTGELFF
TRBJ2-1 | TRBV20-1 | TRBD2 | CSARVSSGGNEQFF
TRBJ1-4 | TRBV29-1 | - | CSVGTGTGEKLFF
TRBJ2-3 | TRBV15 | - | CATSRPQGRTSCGADTQYF
TRBJ2-4 | TRBV28 | - | CASSLSATGAKNIQYF
TRBJ1-5 | TRBV28 | - | CVSSPLMRGFRQPQHF
TRBJ1-2 | TRBV15 | - | CATSRDGIRPHGYTF
TRBJ2-6 | TRBV5-1 | - | CASNARVGTSGANVLTF